This entry lists 26 T cell receptor beta chains sequenced from one sample in a study of cytomegalovirus exposure and HLA in healthy donors. Only in-frame clones appear in the TCRdb table, and some are missing; sequencing was by immunoSEQ multiplex PCR. The sample includes 130,000 or so clones, 89% of them seen just once. The sample was PBMCs. All receptors come from a woman younger than 30 in good health and CMV-seropositive.

The genes are TRBV14 and TRBJ1-6, with D tentatively TRBD1 (6 bases). Germline V gene sequence: CDR1 SGHDN, CDR2 FVKESK. V lost 2 bases and J 9 bases, leaving 14 bases between the germline ends. The CDR3 totals 15 residues. The CDR3 coding sequence is TGTGCCAGCAGCCAAAACAGGGCGGGTACTTCACCCCTCCACTTT. Translating it yields CASSQNRAGTSPLHF.

J is TRBJ2-5 and V is TRBV5-1, with D possibly being TRBD2 (6 bases). This CDR3 has 14 amino acids. V gave up 5 bases and J gave up 4 bases, with 15 bases separating them. CDR1 and CDR2 from the germline V gene are SGHRS and YFSETQ. CDR3 protein: CASRPGTLGETQYF. The CDR3 nucleotides read TGCGCCAGCAGACCCGGGACTCTCGGAGAGACCCAGTACTTC.

CDR3 protein: CATSRDRPRGGLGTDTQYF. The CDR3 DNA reads as TGTGCCACCAGCAGAGATCGTCCCCGGGGTGGACTGGGGACAGATACGCAGTATTTT. V and J are TRBV15 and TRBJ2-3, with a possible D match to TRBD2 (5 bases). This CDR3 has 19 amino acids. V shed 0 bases and J shed 3 bases, with 22 bases lying between them. Germline lookup yields CDR1 LNHNV and CDR2 YYDKDF (reference sequence). Full variable domain (outside the CDR3, taken from reference TRBV15 and TRBJ2-3): DAMVIQNPRYQVTQFGKPVTLSCSQTLNHNVMYWYQQKSSQAPKLLFHYYDKDFNNEADTPDNFQSRRPNTSFCFLDIRSPGLGDTAMYLCATSRDRPRGGLGTDTQYFGPGTRLTVL.

The V gene is TRBV12-2, the J gene TRBJ1-6; the table's D call TRBD1 went unverified against the DNA. TRBV12-2 constitutes a pseudogene. The CDR3 contains 18 residues. CDR3 protein: CASRLALDRPSDNSPLHF. The CDR3, as DNA: TGTGCAAGTCGCTTAGCGCTGGACAGGCCCTCGGATAATTCACCCCTCCACTTT.

CDR3 amino acids: CASSLGDKVNVYTF. In DNA, the CDR3 is TGTGCCAGCAGCTTGGGGGACAAAGTGAATGTCTACACCTTC. The V and J genes are TRBV5-6 and TRBJ1-2, with D possibly TRBD1 on 6 matching bases. This CDR3 is built from 14 residues. Germline V CDR1 and CDR2: SGHDT, YYEEEE. Deletions cut 0 bases from V and 10 bases from J, with 16 bases between.

CDR3 region: CAISGRGQQSTGELFF. In DNA form, the CDR3 reads TGTGCCATCAGCGGTAGGGGACAGCAATCCACCGGGGAGCTGTTTTTT. The chain links TRBV10-3 to TRBJ2-2; TRBD1 matches at 7 bases. CDR1 and CDR2 (germline): ENHRY, SYGVKD. The CDR3 is 16 residues long. After removal of 6 bases from V and 4 bases from J, the junction contained 11 bases not matched to a gene.

The chain recombines TRBV28 with TRBJ2-1; tentatively, D is TRBD2 (7 bases). The V end lost 5 bases, the J end lost 0 bases, and 17 bases lay between the germline ends. CDR1 MDHEN and CDR2 SYDVKM come from the germline V gene. The CDR3 spans 17 residues. CDR3 coding DNA: TGTGCCAGCAGTGCCGGCGGGGGCGGGCCCTCCTACAATGAGCAGTTCTTC. It yields the protein CASSAGGGGPSYNEQFF.

This chain links TRBV9 with TRBJ1-1, with TRBD1 identical over 8 bases. Germline CDR1 SGDLS, CDR2 YYNGEE. The V segment lost 4 bases and the J segment 5 bases; nucleotides outside the gene matches: 10. The CDR3 consists of 15 residues. The CDR3 DNA reads TGTGCCAGCAGCCCGACGCAGGGGGCAGGGACTGAAGCTTTCTTT. This sequence encodes CASSPTQGAGTEAFF. Filled out from reference TRBV9 and TRBJ1-1, the complete variable domain reads DSGVTQTPKHLITATGQRVTLRCSPRSGDLSVYWYQQSLDQGLQFLIQYYNGEERAKGNILERFSAQQFPDLHSELNLSSLELGDSALYFCASSPTQGAGTEAFFGQGTRLTVV.

The J gene is TRBJ2-5, the V gene TRBV6-5; 7 bases are a match to TRBD2. Germline-derived CDR1 and CDR2 are MNHEY and SVGAGI. This CDR3 has 14 amino acids. Unmatched junction bases numbered 8, after V lost 8 bases and J lost 2 bases. The CDR3: CASRLWGGQETQYF. CDR3 DNA sequence: TGTGCCAGCCGGCTGTGGGGGGGTCAAGAGACCCAGTACTTC.

The chain links TRBV10-3 to TRBJ2-1, with 12 bases matching TRBD2. The junction had 3 bases not matched to a gene; V was cut back by 0 bases and J by 6 bases. Germline-derived CDR1 and CDR2 are ENHRY and SYGVKD. The CDR3 covers 16 residues. The CDR3 DNA reads as TGTGCCATCAGTGAGTCGCGGACTAGCGGGGTCAATGAGCAGTTCTTC. Residues: CAISESRTSGVNEQFF.

The chain recombines TRBV19 with TRBJ2-2; TRBD1 agrees at 9 bases. Germline V gene lookup returns CDR1 LNHDA and CDR2 SQIVND (reference sequence). The V and J ends lost 2 bases and 6 bases, in that order; junction bases with no gene match: 7. The CDR3 is made up of 16 amino acids. The CDR3 DNA reads TGTGCCAGTAGTATAACAGGGGGCGCTGACGCCGGGGAGCTGTTTTTT. Protein sequence: CASSITGGADAGELFF.

The table lists this clone with a count of one. Here the CDR3 reads CASSQVRAGVAGYTF. CDR3 DNA: TGTGCCAGCAGCCAAGTTCGGGCAGGGGTCGCTGGCTACACCTTC. The genes are TRBV4-2 and TRBJ1-2; TRBD1 is a possible D gene (6 bases). Trimming took 1 base from V and 7 from J, leaving 16 bases between them. The germline gives CDR1 LGHNA, CDR2 YNFKEQ. CDR3 length: 15 residues.

The chain carries TRBV7-8 and TRBJ1-6; D is perhaps TRBD1 (6 bases). CDR1 and CDR2 (germline): SGHVS, FQNEAQ. This CDR3 region has 14 residues. V gave up 5 bases and J gave up 10 bases, with 15 bases separating them. The CDR3: CASSPYRVASPLHF. CDR3 in DNA: TGTGCCAGCAGCCCTTACAGGGTAGCCTCACCCCTCCACTTT.

The V call is TRBV28, the J call TRBJ1-1; no definite D call. Germline assignment: CDR1 MDHEN and CDR2 SYDVKM. The CDR3 sequence is 12 residues long. Trimming pared 2 bases from V and 7 bases from J, leaving 8 bases between. The CDR3 reads CASSLLGFEAFF. DNA for the CDR3: TGTGCCAGCAGTTTACTAGGATTTGAAGCTTTCTTT.

The rearrangement joins TRBV27 to TRBJ1-1, with D unresolved. The CDR3 totals 14 residues. V lost 3 bases, J lost 0 bases, and 8 bases lay in between. Germline V CDR1 and CDR2: MNHEY, SMNVEV (reference sequence). In DNA, the CDR3 is TGTGCCAGCAGTTTGGGAGGCATGAACACTGAAGCTTTCTTT. This translates into CASSLGGMNTEAFF.

The chain uses TRBV4-2 and TRBJ2-7; 8 nucleotides line up with TRBD2. J lost 2 bases, V lost 1 base, and 19 bases had no gene match. The CDR3 consists of 20 residues. Germline V lookup: CDR1 LGHNA, CDR2 YNFKEQ. CDR3 protein: CASSQVGTPKLAENAYEQYF. As DNA, the CDR3 is TGTGCCAGCAGCCAAGTGGGGACACCGAAACTAGCGGAGAACGCCTACGAGCAGTACTTC.

This clone was seen a single time. The rearrangement joins TRBV15 to TRBJ2-7; TRBD1 matches at 9 bases. Per germline, CDR1 LNHNV and CDR2 YYDKDF (reference sequence). V shed 6 bases, J shed 0 bases, and the junction held 6 bases outside the gene matches. This CDR3 has 15 residues. The CDR3 DNA reads TGTGCCACCAGTCCAGGACAGGGGATCTCCTACGAGCAGTACTTC. This translates into CATSPGQGISYEQYF.

This sequence joins TRBV27 and TRBJ2-7; a possible D gene is TRBD2 (5 bases). Germline V gene sequence: CDR1 MNHEY, CDR2 SMNVEV (reference sequence). V was pared by 3 bases and J by 0 bases, with 9 bases between. The CDR3 loop spans 14 amino acids. The CDR3 is CASSFGGGSYEQYF. In nucleotides, the CDR3 is TGTGCCAGCAGTTTCGGAGGAGGCTCCTACGAGCAGTACTTC.

The chain links TRBV15 to TRBJ2-1; D gene ambiguous. CDR3 size: 15 residues. V was cut by 0 bases and J by 0 bases, with 6 bases left in between. The germline gives CDR1 LNHNV, CDR2 YYDKDF (reference sequence). In nucleotides, the CDR3 is TGTGCCACCAGCAGAGATCGGAGCTCCTACAATGAGCAGTTCTTC. It yields the protein CATSRDRSSYNEQFF. Supplemented by reference TRBV15 and TRBJ2-1, the full variable domain reads DAMVIQNPRYQVTQFGKPVTLSCSQTLNHNVMYWYQQKSSQAPKLLFHYYDKDFNNEADTPDNFQSRRPNTSFCFLDIRSPGLGDTAMYLCATSRDRSSYNEQFFGPGTRLTVL.

This clone was counted a few times. The gene calls are TRBV10-3 and TRBJ1-5; 8 bases are a match to TRBD1. The ends lost 2 bases at V and 2 bases at J; junction bases unmatched: 2. This CDR3 has 15 residues. Per germline, CDR1 ENHRY and CDR2 SYGVKD. CDR3 sequence (DNA): TGTGCCATCAGTGAGGGACAGGGAGGCAATCAGCCCCAGCATTTT. Protein product: CAISEGQGGNQPQHF.

This clone turned up a few times. The V and J genes are TRBV5-5 and TRBJ1-1; 9 bases fit TRBD1. The length of the CDR3 is 15 residues. Trimming at V came to 4 bases and at J to 7 bases, leaving 11 bases not matched to a gene. Germline values: CDR1 SGHKS, CDR2 YYEKEE (reference sequence). The DNA of the CDR3 is TGTGCCAGCAGCAGCCCGGACAGGGGAAGTGGTGAAGCTTTCTTT. Protein: CASSSPDRGSGEAFF.

V usage is TRBV4-3 and J usage is TRBJ2-2; 7 nucleotides line up with TRBD1. V lost 5 bases, J lost 6 bases, and 6 bases stayed unmatched. CDR1 and CDR2 from the germline V gene are LGHNA and YSLEER. This CDR3 is built from 14 residues. CDR3 loop: CASSDRVRAGELFF. In DNA form, the CDR3 reads TGCGCCAGCAGCGACAGGGTTCGAGCCGGGGAGCTGTTTTTT.

The rearrangement uses TRBV7-2 and TRBJ2-3, with 8 positions matching TRBD2. J lost 4 bases, V lost 5 bases, and 11 bases had no gene match. Germline V gene sequence: CDR1 SGHTA, CDR2 FQGNSA. The CDR3 is 16 residues long. The CDR3 coding sequence is TGTGCCAGCAGCCCCGCGGCGGGGGGCCCTCCAGATACGCAGTATTTT. Amino acids: CASSPAAGGPPDTQYF.

The chain combines TRBV19 with TRBJ1-5; D gene ambiguous. The CDR3 covers 15 residues. Germline loops: CDR1 LNHDA, CDR2 SQIVND (reference sequence). Trimming removed 3 bases at V and 8 bases at J, with 17 bases between. This CDR3 reads CASSIDNSLTEPQHF. The CDR3 region has the DNA TGTGCCAGTAGTATCGATAATTCCCTCACTGAGCCCCAGCATTTT.

The chain has TRBV11-2 and TRBJ1-3; D gene uncertain. The germline CDR1 and CDR2 sequences are SGHAT and FQNNGV. The V gene lost 3 bases and the J gene lost 4 bases, with 4 bases spanning the gap. The CDR3 contains 12 residues. In DNA, the CDR3 is TGTGCCAGCAGCTTGTCGGGAAACACCATATATTTT. The encoded protein is CASSLSGNTIYF. The complete variable domain, with remaining parts taken from reference TRBV11-2 and TRBJ1-3, reads EAGVAQSPRYKIIEKRQSVAFWCNPISGHATLYWYQQILGQGPKLLIQFQNNGVVDDSQLPKDRFSAERLKGVDSTLKIQPAKLEDSAVYLCASSLSGNTIYFGEGSWLTVV.

V usage is TRBV5-1 and J usage is TRBJ2-1; 14 bases are shared with TRBD2. The V segment lost 4 bases and the J segment 7 bases; nucleotides outside the gene matches: 4. The V gene's germline CDR1 is SGHRS and CDR2 YFSETQ. This CDR3 is built from 15 residues. CDR3 protein: CASSPGLAGENEQFF. The CDR3 nucleotides are TGCGCCAGCAGCCCGGGACTAGCGGGGGAGAATGAGCAGTTCTTC.